A single sample is the source of the 10 T cell receptor beta chains below, sequenced in a study of OX40 agonist ivuxolimab in advanced cancers. Sequencing was performed with immunoSEQ multiplex PCR; in TCRdb, only in-frame clones are kept and a portion is missing. This sample has more than 75,000 clones, with around nine tenths found just once. Here the sequenced sample was CD4+ or CD8+ T cells sorted from blood, taken in a trial of the OX40 agonist ivuxolimab. The receptor set was obtained from an adult with an advanced solid tumor such as melanoma, head and neck, liver or kidney cancer.

The rearrangement joins TRBV19 to TRBJ2-1; no definite D call. The V gene lost 0 bases and the J gene lost 4 bases, with 10 bases spanning the gap. From germline, CDR1 is LNHDA and CDR2 SQIVND (reference sequence). This CDR3 region has 15 residues. CDR3 sequence (DNA): TGTGCCAGTAGTATAGACCCCTTTAGGTACAATGAGCAGTTCTTC. Amino acid sequence: CASSIDPFRYNEQFF.

This chain links TRBV2 with TRBJ2-3; D perhaps matches TRBD2 (5 bases). Germline loops: CDR1 SNHLY, CDR2 FYNNEI. Trimming cost V 1 base and J 3 bases, with 14 bases left between them. This CDR3 has 16 amino acids. Here the CDR3 reads CASSEEGGRATDTQYF. The DNA for the CDR3 is TGTGCCAGCAGTGAAGAAGGAGGACGCGCGACAGATACGCAGTATTTT.

The J gene is TRBJ2-2, the V gene TRBV12-2; the table's D gene call, TRBD2, was not cross checked with the DNA. TRBV12-2 is a recognized pseudogene. The CDR3 is made up of 19 amino acids. CDR3 loop: CASRSGLAGGPGLVWELFF. Here the CDR3 DNA reads TGTGCAAGTCGCTCCGGACTAGCGGGAGGGCCGGGTCTCGTCTGGGAGCTGTTTTTT.

The V gene is TRBV7-6, the J gene TRBJ1-1; perhaps TRBD1 as D (6 bases). V shed 2 bases and J shed 7 bases, with 8 bases lying between them. This CDR3 has 12 amino acids. Per germline, CDR1 SGHVS and CDR2 FNYEAQ. The CDR3 sequence: CASSLRGNEAFF. CDR3 bases: TGTGCCAGCAGCTTAAGGGGGAATGAAGCTTTCTTT.

The CDR3 here is CASSRGQGGKAFF. The CDR3 nucleotides read TGTGCCAGCAGTCGAGGACAGGGGGGAAAAGCTTTCTTT. The gene calls are TRBV7-9 and TRBJ1-1; 10 bases map to TRBD1. The CDR3 length is 13 residues. In germline, CDR1 is SEHNR, CDR2 FQNEAQ (reference sequence). V shed 6 bases and J 9 bases; nucleotides not matched to a gene: 7. Drawing the rest from reference TRBV7-9 and TRBJ1-1, the complete variable domain is DTGVSQNPRHKITKRGQNVTFRCDPISEHNRLYWYRQTLGQGPEFLTYFQNEAQLEKSRLLSDRFSAERPKGSFSTLEIQRTEQGDSAMYLCASSRGQGGKAFFGQGTRLTVV.

The chain carries TRBV5-5 and TRBJ1-4; D remains unclear. Trimming took 0 bases from V and 10 from J, leaving 13 bases between them. This CDR3 has 14 residues. Germline V gene lookup returns CDR1 SGHKS and CDR2 YYEKEE (reference sequence). The CDR3 loop is CASSLGGEVGKLFF. The CDR3 nucleotides are TGTGCCAGCAGCTTGGGCGGGGAGGTGGGAAAACTGTTTTTT.

The rearrangement links TRBV11-1 to TRBJ2-2, with D unclear. With 4 bases removed from V and 2 bases from J, the gap between germline ends came to 14 bases. Germline values: CDR1 SGHAT, CDR2 FQDESV (reference sequence). The CDR3 loop spans 16 amino acids. The chain's CDR3 is CASSSSSTINTGELFF. The CDR3 nucleotides read TGTGCCAGCAGCTCCTCTAGTACGATCAACACCGGGGAGCTGTTTTTT. The full variable domain, rest sourced from reference TRBV11-1 and TRBJ2-2, is EAEVAQSPRYKITEKSQAVAFWCDPISGHATLYWYRQILGQGPELLVQFQDESVVDDSQLPKDRFSAERLKGVDSTLKIQPAELGDSAMYLCASSSSSTINTGELFFGEGSRLTVL.

This clone was seen only once. V is TRBV10-3 and J is TRBJ1-5, with D possibly matching TRBD1 (6 bases). This CDR3 is built from 13 residues. Per germline, CDR1 ENHRY and CDR2 SYGVKD. V lost 4 bases to trimming and J lost 6 bases, with 10 bases between them. The CDR3 loop is CAISAGDTQPQHF. In DNA, the CDR3 is TGTGCCATCAGTGCAGGGGATACTCAGCCCCAGCATTTT.

This clone turned up a few times. This rearrangement joins TRBV9 to TRBJ1-2; 12 bases fit TRBD1. From germline, CDR1 is SGDLS and CDR2 YYNGEE. The CDR3 sequence is 15 residues long. V trimming: 2 bases; J trimming: 4 bases; junction bases outside the gene matches: 3. In DNA, the CDR3 is TGTGCCAGCAGCGTTGGGACAGGGGGCGGCTATGGCTACACCTTC. This gives the protein CASSVGTGGGYGYTF.

CDR3 in DNA: TGTGCCAGCAGCTCCCGGGACAGGGGGCGCGGGACTGAAGCTTTCTTT. The encoded protein is CASSSRDRGRGTEAFF. This rearrangement joins TRBV5-4 to TRBJ1-1; 12 bases match TRBD1. CDR1 SGHNT and CDR2 YYREEE come from the germline V gene (reference sequence). CDR3 size: 16 residues. Trimming removed 3 bases from V and 5 bases from J; junction bases left unmatched: 8.